This is a list of T cell receptor beta chains from one sample in a study of a mutant IDH1 vaccine in newly diagnosed glioma. Only in-frame clones appear in the TCRdb table, and some are missing; sequencing was by immunoSEQ multiplex PCR. The repertoire has around 50,000 clones, about four fifths of them found once; the top ten carry around 4.7%. These TCRs are of unknown antigen specificity. The sample here was PBMCs, taken from a glioma patient whose treatment included an IDH1 peptide vaccine. The receptor source for this set is a young woman with glioma. Some clones in this sample may be carry-over from other donors' samples. Each CDR3 is given with its conserved first and last residue. A D gene is named only where the DNA matches it firmly. Some rows have no size entry. The others give once, few or many, or a class for an expanded clone.

clone_size: .
d_call: TRBD1
v_call: TRBV4-1
j_call: TRBJ1-2
cdr3_aa: CASSFQGGPNYGYTF
cdr3_nt: TGCGCCAGCAGTTTTCAGGGGGGCCCTAACTATGGCTACACCTTC

clone_size: .
d_call: .
v_call: TRBV30
j_call: TRBJ2-7
cdr3_aa: CAWSVPTVSYEQYF
cdr3_nt: TGTGCCTGGAGTGTACCGACAGTCTCCTACGAGCAGTACTTC

clone_size: .
d_call: TRBD2
v_call: TRBV6-1
j_call: TRBJ2-7
cdr3_aa: CASSEARLAGREQYF
cdr3_nt: TGTGCCAGCAGTGAAGCGCGGCTAGCGGGACGGGAGCAGTACTTC

clone_size: once
d_call: .
v_call: TRBV6-1
j_call: TRBJ2-7
cdr3_aa: CASRGRDSSSYEQYF
cdr3_nt: TGTGCCAGCAGGGGCCGGGACTCAAGCTCCTACGAGCAGTACTTC

clone_size: .
d_call: .
v_call: TRBV6-1
j_call: TRBJ1-1
cdr3_aa: CASKGNSNTEAFF
cdr3_nt: TGTGCCAGCAAGGGCAACTCGAACACTGAAGCTTTCTTT

clone_size: .
d_call: TRBD1
v_call: TRBV13
j_call: TRBJ2-7
cdr3_aa: CASSLLTGTGVREQYF
cdr3_nt: TGTGCCAGCAGCTTATTAACCGGGACAGGGGTCCGGGAGCAGTACTTC

clone_size: .
d_call: .
v_call: TRBV5-1
j_call: TRBJ2-2
cdr3_aa: CASSLVQGSTGELFF
cdr3_nt: TGCGCCAGCAGCTTGGTCCAGGGAAGCACCGGGGAGCTGTTTTTT

clone_size: .
d_call: .
v_call: TRBV19
j_call: TRBJ2-1
cdr3_aa: CASRMTSGSYNEQFF
cdr3_nt: TGTGCCAGTAGAATGACTTCAGGCTCCTACAATGAGCAGTTCTTC

clone_size: .
d_call: TRBD1
v_call: TRBV6-5
j_call: TRBJ2-7
cdr3_aa: CASSYSGQGYEQYF
cdr3_nt: TGTGCCAGCAGTTACTCGGGACAGGGCTACGAGCAGTACTTC

clone_size: .
d_call: .
v_call: TRBV2
j_call: TRBJ1-1
cdr3_aa: CASSERAGALNTEAFF
cdr3_nt: TGTGCCAGCAGTGAGAGGGCAGGGGCCTTGAACACTGAAGCTTTCTTT

clone_size: .
d_call: TRBD2
v_call: TRBV5-4
j_call: TRBJ2-5
cdr3_aa: CASSLGPGLAVRTQYF
cdr3_nt: TGTGCCAGCAGCTTGGGTCCGGGACTAGCGGTTCGAACCCAGTACTTC

clone_size: .
d_call: TRBD1
v_call: TRBV7-9
j_call: TRBJ1-2
cdr3_aa: CASSQQGTGLGNYGYTF
cdr3_nt: TGTGCCAGCAGCCAACAAGGGACAGGCTTGGGGAACTATGGCTACACCTTC

clone_size: .
d_call: .
v_call: TRBV9
j_call: TRBJ2-7
cdr3_aa: CASSVGLGKDEQYF
cdr3_nt: TGTGCCAGCAGCGTAGGGTTAGGAAAGGACGAGCAGTACTTC

clone_size: .
d_call: .
v_call: TRBV13
j_call: TRBJ2-1
cdr3_aa: CASSPDQGHLDNEQFF
cdr3_nt: TGTGCCAGCAGCCCCGATCAAGGACATCTCGACAATGAGCAGTTCTTC

clone_size: once
d_call: .
v_call: TRBV18
j_call: TRBJ2-7
cdr3_aa: CASSPDSGYEQYF
cdr3_nt: TGTGCCAGCTCACCCGATTCGGGGTACGAGCAGTACTTC

clone_size: .
d_call: TRBD1
v_call: TRBV2
j_call: TRBJ1-5
cdr3_aa: CASTRDRDQPQHF
cdr3_nt: TGTGCCAGCACTAGGGACAGGGATCAGCCCCAGCATTTT

clone_size: once
d_call: .
v_call: TRBV4-2
j_call: TRBJ2-1
cdr3_aa: CASSQGTTYNEQFF
cdr3_nt: TGTGCCAGCAGCCAAGGGACTACCTACAATGAGCAGTTCTTC

clone_size: .
d_call: TRBD2
v_call: TRBV27
j_call: TRBJ2-1
cdr3_aa: CASSSPRSSGREQFF
cdr3_nt: TGTGCCAGCAGTTCACCTCGCTCTAGCGGGAGGGAGCAGTTCTTC

clone_size: .
d_call: TRBD2
v_call: TRBV2
j_call: TRBJ2-7
cdr3_aa: CARAGPTTHYEQYF
cdr3_nt: TGTGCCAGAGCGGGACCAACTACCCACTACGAGCAGTACTTC

clone_size: .
d_call: .
v_call: TRBV11-2
j_call: TRBJ1-1
cdr3_aa: CASSPPGNTEAFF
cdr3_nt: TGTGCCAGCAGCCCCCCCGGGAACACTGAAGCTTTCTTT

clone_size: .
d_call: TRBD1
v_call: TRBV5-1
j_call: TRBJ1-1
cdr3_aa: CASSLVGDREAFF
cdr3_nt: TGCGCCAGCAGCTTGGTGGGGGACAGGGAAGCTTTCTTT

clone_size: .
d_call: .
v_call: TRBV11-2
j_call: TRBJ2-7
cdr3_aa: CASSLLGGEYF
cdr3_nt: TGTGCCAGCAGCCTTCTAGGGGGGGAGTACTTC

clone_size: .
d_call: TRBD1
v_call: TRBV18
j_call: TRBJ2-2
cdr3_aa: CASSPGQGNTGELFF
cdr3_nt: TGTGCCAGCTCCCCGGGACAGGGGAACACCGGGGAGCTGTTTTTT

clone_size: .
d_call: .
v_call: TRBV9
j_call: TRBJ1-2
cdr3_aa: CASSVDTEANYGYTF
cdr3_nt: TGTGCCAGCAGCGTAGACACAGAAGCTAACTATGGCTACACCTTC

clone_size: .
d_call: .
v_call: TRBV4-1
j_call: TRBJ1-1
cdr3_aa: CASSQTDGGTEAFF
cdr3_nt: TGCGCCAGCAGCCAAACGGACGGGGGGACTGAAGCTTTCTTT

clone_size: .
d_call: TRBD1
v_call: TRBV7-8
j_call: TRBJ2-4
cdr3_aa: CASSLEGARDHQNIQYF
cdr3_nt: TGTGCCAGCAGCTTAGAGGGGGCCCGGGACCACCAAAACATTCAGTACTTC

clone_size: .
d_call: .
v_call: TRBV9
j_call: TRBJ2-5
cdr3_aa: CASSDGTKYQETQYF
cdr3_nt: TGTGCCAGCAGCGACGGGACGAAGTACCAAGAGACCCAGTACTTC

clone_size: .
d_call: .
v_call: TRBV28
j_call: TRBJ2-5
cdr3_aa: CASSSGTRLQETQYF
cdr3_nt: TGTGCCAGCAGTTCCGGGACTCGCTTACAAGAGACCCAGTACTTC

clone_size: .
d_call: .
v_call: TRBV10-3
j_call: TRBJ1-5
cdr3_aa: CAISESSGGSNQPQHF
cdr3_nt: TGTGCCATCAGTGAGTCGTCTGGAGGGTCCAATCAGCCCCAGCATTTT

clone_size: .
d_call: TRBD2
v_call: TRBV7-2
j_call: TRBJ2-3
cdr3_aa: CASNLLAIDTQYF
cdr3_nt: TGTGCCAGCAACCTACTAGCGATAGATACGCAGTATTTT

clone_size: .
d_call: .
v_call: TRBV11-3
j_call: TRBJ1-1
cdr3_aa: CASSLSWTSNTEAFF
cdr3_nt: TGTGCCAGCAGCTTATCCTGGACATCGAACACTGAAGCTTTCTTT

clone_size: .
d_call: .
v_call: TRBV7-2
j_call: TRBJ2-7
cdr3_aa: CASSPWASYEQYF
cdr3_nt: TGTGCCAGCAGCCCCTGGGCTTCCTACGAGCAGTACTTC

clone_size: .
d_call: .
v_call: TRBV19
j_call: TRBJ1-5
cdr3_aa: CASSIEQGGHQPQHF
cdr3_nt: TGTGCCAGTAGTATAGAGCAAGGGGGACATCAGCCCCAGCATTTT

clone_size: .
d_call: TRBD2
v_call: TRBV10-3
j_call: TRBJ2-2
cdr3_aa: CAISESGTSGRYLANTGELFF
cdr3_nt: TGTGCCATCAGTGAGTCGGGGACTAGCGGGAGGTACCTCGCGAACACCGGGGAGCTGTTTTTT

clone_size: .
d_call: TRBD1
v_call: TRBV6-5
j_call: TRBJ1-1
cdr3_aa: CASSLGQGTAFF
cdr3_nt: TGTGCCAGCAGTTTGGGACAGGGGACGGCTTTCTTT

clone_size: .
d_call: .
v_call: TRBV9
j_call: TRBJ1-5
cdr3_aa: CASSDSREGNQPQHF
cdr3_nt: TGTGCCAGCAGCGATTCCCGGGAGGGGAATCAGCCCCAGCATTTT

clone_size: .
d_call: TRBD1
v_call: TRBV18
j_call: TRBJ1-1
cdr3_aa: CASSPLPGQARGRVNTEAFF
cdr3_nt: TGTGCCAGCTCACCGCTTCCGGGACAGGCCCGAGGTCGGGTGAACACTGAAGCTTTCTTT

clone_size: .
d_call: .
v_call: TRBV29-1
j_call: TRBJ1-4
cdr3_aa: CSVGTSEKLFF
cdr3_nt: TGCAGCGTCGGGACAAGCGAAAAACTGTTTTTT

clone_size: .
d_call: TRBD1
v_call: TRBV7-8
j_call: TRBJ2-7
cdr3_aa: CASSPNPGQTYEQYF
cdr3_nt: TGTGCCAGCAGCCCTAATCCGGGACAGACTTACGAGCAGTACTTC

clone_size: .
d_call: .
v_call: TRBV18
j_call: TRBJ1-1
cdr3_aa: CASSPSWSGNNRHTEAFF
cdr3_nt: TGTGCCAGCTCACCCTCATGGTCAGGTAACAACAGACACACTGAAGCTTTCTTT

clone_size: .
d_call: .
v_call: TRBV7-2
j_call: TRBJ1-5
cdr3_aa: CASSLLDGRANQPQHF
cdr3_nt: TGTGCCAGCAGCTTATTAGACGGCAGAGCCAATCAGCCCCAGCATTTT

clone_size: .
d_call: TRBD1
v_call: TRBV6-4
j_call: TRBJ2-2
cdr3_aa: CASGQANTGELFF
cdr3_nt: TGTGCCAGCGGACAGGCGAATACCGGGGAGCTGTTTTTT

clone_size: .
d_call: .
v_call: TRBV4-2
j_call: TRBJ2-4
cdr3_aa: CASSQGLIAKNIQYF
cdr3_nt: TGTGCCAGCAGCCAAGGACTCATAGCCAAAAACATTCAGTACTTC

clone_size: .
d_call: .
v_call: TRBV4-1
j_call: TRBJ1-4
cdr3_aa: CASSHLGFTNEKLFF
cdr3_nt: TGCGCCAGCAGCCACCTAGGGTTCACTAATGAAAAACTGTTTTTT

clone_size: few
d_call: .
v_call: TRBV4-2
j_call: TRBJ2-2
cdr3_aa: CASSQLGTSTGELFF
cdr3_nt: TGTGCCAGCAGCCAGCTAGGTACAAGCACCGGGGAGCTGTTTTTT

clone_size: .
d_call: .
v_call: TRBV7-2
j_call: TRBJ2-2
cdr3_aa: CASSLQGWDTGELFF
cdr3_nt: TGTGCCAGCAGCTTACAGGGATGGGACACCGGGGAGCTGTTTTTT

clone_size: once
d_call: .
v_call: TRBV29-1
j_call: TRBJ2-3
cdr3_aa: CSVRTVYDTQYF
cdr3_nt: TGCAGCGTCAGGACAGTATACGATACGCAGTATTTT

clone_size: .
d_call: TRBD2
v_call: TRBV9
j_call: TRBJ2-7
cdr3_aa: CASSEKRESDEQYF
cdr3_nt: TGTGCCAGCAGCGAGAAGCGGGAGAGCGACGAGCAGTACTTC

clone_size: once
d_call: .
v_call: TRBV29-1
j_call: TRBJ1-2
cdr3_aa: CSVDTEFYGYTF
cdr3_nt: TGCAGCGTTGACACAGAGTTCTATGGCTACACCTTC

clone_size: .
d_call: TRBD1
v_call: TRBV19
j_call: TRBJ2-1
cdr3_aa: CASSRTGNYNEQFF
cdr3_nt: TGTGCCAGTAGTAGGACAGGGAACTACAATGAGCAGTTCTTC

clone_size: .
d_call: TRBD1
v_call: TRBV6-1
j_call: TRBJ1-4
cdr3_aa: CASSAGGLGEKLFF
cdr3_nt: TGTGCCAGCAGTGCAGGGGGGCTTGGTGAAAAACTGTTTTTT

clone_size: .
d_call: .
v_call: TRBV6-5
j_call: TRBJ2-7
cdr3_aa: CASRAGFKDEQYF
cdr3_nt: TGTGCCAGCCGGGCAGGGTTTAAGGACGAGCAGTACTTC

clone_size: .
d_call: .
v_call: TRBV19
j_call: TRBJ1-2
cdr3_aa: CASTDAGRSYGYTF
cdr3_nt: TGTGCCAGTACCGATGCGGGACGGAGCTATGGCTACACCTTC

clone_size: .
d_call: .
v_call: TRBV5-1
j_call: TRBJ1-4
cdr3_aa: CASSPDGGFEEKLFF
cdr3_nt: TGCGCCAGCAGCCCCGACGGCGGGTTCGAAGAAAAACTGTTTTTT

clone_size: .
d_call: .
v_call: TRBV30
j_call: TRBJ1-1
cdr3_aa: CAWTIGGDDTEAFF
cdr3_nt: TGTGCCTGGACCATAGGGGGGGATGACACTGAAGCTTTCTTT

clone_size: .
d_call: TRBD2
v_call: TRBV13
j_call: TRBJ2-4
cdr3_aa: CASSPGGGKNIQYF
cdr3_nt: TGTGCCAGCAGCCCGGGGGGGGGCAAAAACATTCAGTACTTC